This T cell receptor beta chain derives from a study of blood T cell repertoires in COVID-19. The protocol was immunoSEQ multiplex PCR, while the TCRdb copy is restricted to in-frame clones and leaves out a portion. Altogether about 480,000 clones are present, approximately 90% being singletons, with the ten largest covering 1.5% to 2%. Trimming left V 2 bases short and J 1 base short, with 9 bases between. The CDR3 is made up of 14 amino acids. The germline CDR1 and CDR2 sequences are KGHSH and LQKENI. The V call is TRBV18, the J call TRBJ2-7, with D maybe TRBD2 (5 bases). The sequenced material came from PBMCs or T cells enriched from blood (not recorded which). The clonotype originates from a woman in her forties who had recovered from COVID-19. CDR3: CASSPGRESYEQYF. The CDR3 DNA is TGTGCCAGCTCACCAGGAAGGGAGTCCTACGAGCAGTACTTC.